This TCR beta chain came from a study of T-cell memory formation after mild COVID-19. One entry per CDR3 protein results from TCRdb running MiXCR on the 5' RACE reads. This table holds 150,000 or so distinct CDR3 sequences, under 14% found once. The CDR3 contains 15 residues. The V gene lost 6 bases and the J gene lost 7 bases, with 21 bases spanning the gap. Germline V gene data show CDR1 as SGHTA and CDR2 as FQGTGA. Points from the study as a whole: Pre-infection memory already had some responding clones, implying cross-reactive memory joined.

This clonotype was seen more than once but under ten times. Its target is not known. The sequencing input was PBMCs or a T cell subset sorted from them (not recorded which). This receptor was taken from a young man who had mild COVID-19 (a few samples of this study predate the infection). Cell type and time point are not known. The gene calls are TRBV7-3 and TRBJ1-1; D remains ambiguous. The CDR3 protein is CASRGIRNRAGEAFF. The DNA of the CDR3 is TGTGCCAGCAGGGGGATCAGGAACCGGGCCGGTGAAGCTTTCTTT.